Following are 27 T cell receptor beta chains from one sample sequenced in a study of cytomegalovirus exposure and HLA in healthy donors. The PCR had 60 Vbeta and 13 Jbeta primers. Clones were read by immunoSEQ multiplex PCR, and TCRdb kept only the in-frame ones, dropping some. The sample comprises approximately 180,000 clones, roughly 12% of which are singletons, and about 7.8% rests with the top ten. Sequenced: PBMCs. All receptors derive from a man aged 45-65 years in good health and CMV-seropositive.

This clone was counted ten times or more. The V and J genes are TRBV9 and TRBJ2-1; D possibly corresponds to TRBD2 (6 bases). Per germline, CDR1 SGDLS and CDR2 YYNGEE. This CDR3 has 16 residues. V lost 0 bases, J lost 0 bases, and 10 bases lay in between. The CDR3, as DNA: TGTGCCAGCAGCGTAGGGGCGGGGAGCTCCTACAATGAGCAGTTCTTC. Residues: CASSVGAGSSYNEQFF.

This clone turned up a few times. Here the CDR3 reads CASSLERGATDTQYF. The CDR3 DNA reads as TGTGCCAGCAGCTTAGAGCGGGGGGCCACAGATACGCAGTATTTT. The V call is TRBV11-2, the J call TRBJ2-3; 8 bases are shared with TRBD2. The CDR3 has 15 residues. Germline trimming cut 0 bases from V and 2 bases from J; bases unmatched to any gene: 1. Per the germline V gene, CDR1 is SGHAT and CDR2 is FQNNGV.

V is TRBV29-1 and J is TRBJ2-7; 7 bases map to TRBD1. The junction had 9 bases not matched to a gene; V was cut back by 6 bases and J by 7 bases. CDR3 length: 12 amino acids. Germline CDR1 reads SQVTM; CDR2 reads ANQGSEA. The CDR3 DNA is TGCAGCGTCACTGACAGGGTGCGAGAGCAGTACTTC. The encoded protein is CSVTDRVREQYF.

J is TRBJ2-2 and V is TRBV27; 8 bases are shared with TRBD2. The trim removed 1 base at V and 4 bases at J, leaving 8 bases unmatched. CDR1 and CDR2 from the germline V gene are MNHEY and SMNVEV (reference sequence). This CDR3 is built from 17 residues. In nucleotides, the CDR3 is TGTGCCAGCAGTTTATTTAGCGGGACCCCCCTCACCGGGGAGCTGTTTTTT. It translates to CASSLFSGTPLTGELFF.

The CDR3 bases are TGCGCCAGCAGATCTCCTAGCGGTTCCTACGAGCAGTACTTC. The encoded protein is CASRSPSGSYEQYF. The rearrangement links TRBV5-1 to TRBJ2-7; TRBD2 matches 7 bases. The CDR3 runs to 14 residues. In germline, CDR1 is SGHRS, CDR2 YFSETQ. Trimming took 5 bases from V and 1 from J; bases not matched to a gene: 6.

The V call is TRBV30, the J call TRBJ2-5, with D possibly TRBD2 on 7 matching bases. The CDR3 has 12 residues. From germline, CDR1 is GTSNPN and CDR2 SVGIG (reference sequence). V was pared by 2 bases and J by 9 bases, with 13 bases between. CDR3 in amino acids: CAWSNREGAQYF. The CDR3 DNA follows: TGTGCCTGGAGTAACAGGGAGGGTGCCCAGTACTTC.

V usage is TRBV7-2 and J usage is TRBJ2-1; TRBD1 matches 7 bases. V gave up 5 bases and J gave up 7 bases; unmatched junction bases: 11. Germline CDR1 SGHTA, CDR2 FQGNSA. There are 15 residues in the CDR3. The CDR3 bases are TGTGCCAGCAGCCAAGGACAGGTAGCAGCGAATGAGCAGTTCTTC. Protein product: CASSQGQVAANEQFF.

The gene calls are TRBV5-8 and TRBJ1-2; D is uncertain. The length of the CDR3 is 16 residues. The V gene lost 3 bases and the J gene lost 4 bases, with 19 bases spanning the gap. Germline-derived CDR1 and CDR2 are SGHTS and YDEGEE. The CDR3 DNA reads TGTGCCAGCAGCTCTCGGGTCTTCCTCCGGGGCTATGGCTACACCTTC. It specifies CASSSRVFLRGYGYTF.

The rearrangement uses TRBV5-5 and TRBJ1-2; D unclear. CDR1 is SGHKS, CDR2 YYEKEE, per germline (reference sequence). The CDR3 consists of 13 residues. Trimming removed 7 bases from V and 5 bases from J, with 15 bases in between. The CDR3 sequence: CASLEGPRYGYTF. The CDR3 DNA reads as TGTGCCAGCTTGGAGGGCCCGAGGTATGGCTACACCTTC.

The V call is TRBV7-6, the J call TRBJ1-6, with D uncertain. Germline CDR1 SGHVS, CDR2 FNYEAQ. Trimming pared 1 base from V and 6 bases from J, leaving 13 bases between. The CDR3 consists of 16 residues. The CDR3 nucleotides are TGTGCCAGCAGCTTAGTCAAGAGTGGCGGTAATTCACCCCTCCACTTT. Translation: CASSLVKSGGNSPLHF.

The chain uses TRBV7-9 and TRBJ1-5; D unclear. V was trimmed by 4 bases and J by 5 bases, leaving 12 bases between them. This CDR3 has 14 amino acids. In germline, CDR1 is SEHNR, CDR2 FQNEAQ (reference sequence). The CDR3 loop reads CASSSMASHQPQHF. CDR3 DNA: TGTGCCAGCAGCTCGATGGCTTCTCATCAGCCCCAGCATTTT.

Details on this clone: One end of the junction varies from germline; a read error may be responsible. This rearrangement joins TRBV2 to TRBJ2-5; maybe TRBD2 (6 bases). This CDR3 has 14 amino acids. Germline-derived CDR1 and CDR2 are SNHLY and FYNNEI. DNA of the CDR3: TGTGCCAGCAGTGGGGCTTACAAACGGGAGAACCAGTACTTC. Protein product: CASSGAYKRENQYF.

V gene TRBV19 combines with J gene TRBJ1-2; D gene ambiguous. The ends were cut back, 3 bases at V and 8 bases at J, with 13 bases in the middle. The CDR3 is made up of 13 amino acids. Germline V gene sequence: CDR1 LNHDA, CDR2 SQIVND (reference sequence). CDR3 nucleotides: TGTGCCAGTAGTATTTTCAGAGGAGAGGGCTACACCTTC. The encoded protein is CASSIFRGEGYTF.

In this sample, this clone turned up a few times. The chain combines TRBV7-2 with TRBJ1-5; the D gene is possibly TRBD1 (5 bases). Germline V gene sequence: CDR1 SGHTA, CDR2 FQGNSA. With 2 bases removed from V and 6 bases from J, the gap between germline ends came to 11 bases. The length of the CDR3 is 14 residues. The CDR3 sequence is CASSLSGKTQPQHF. CDR3 in DNA: TGTGCCAGCAGCTTATCAGGGAAGACTCAGCCCCAGCATTTT.

This chain links TRBV5-1 with TRBJ2-2, with 7 bases matching TRBD1. The CDR3 has 14 residues. Germline-derived CDR1 and CDR2 are SGHRS and YFSETQ. Unmatched junction bases numbered 6, after V lost 5 bases and J lost 5 bases. In DNA, the CDR3 is TGCGCCAGCAGACGGACAGGTATTACCGGGGAGCTGTTTTTT. This encodes CASRRTGITGELFF.

The gene calls are TRBV7-6 and TRBJ2-4; 8 bases line up with TRBD2. The CDR3 is made up of 15 amino acids. J was trimmed by 0 bases and V by 10 bases; bases with no gene match: 8. Germline-derived CDR1 and CDR2 are SGHVS and FNYEAQ. The CDR3 DNA reads TGTGCCACGACGGGGGGGGGACTAGCCAAAAACATTCAGTACTTC. Translating gives CATTGGGLAKNIQYF.

The gene calls are TRBV7-3 and TRBJ2-3, with a possible D match to TRBD2 (6 bases). The CDR3 contains 14 residues. The V end was cut by 5 bases, the J end by 2 bases, with 11 bases between. CDR1 is SGHTA, CDR2 FQGTGA, per germline. In DNA form, the CDR3 reads TGTGCCAGCAGCCCGGGACTCAACACAGATACGCAGTATTTT. It codes for CASSPGLNTDTQYF.

The V and J genes are TRBV7-2 and TRBJ2-2; D possibly corresponds to TRBD1 (5 bases). The CDR3 runs 16 residues. In germline, CDR1 is SGHTA, CDR2 FQGNSA. Deletions cut 5 bases from V and 6 bases from J, with 19 bases between. The CDR3 DNA sequence: TGTGCCAGCAGCCATCAGGCCCAGGGTTTCGCCGGGGAGCTGTTTTTT. This gives the protein CASSHQAQGFAGELFF.

Here the CDR3 DNA reads TGTGCCAGCTCACTTCGACAGGGCAACGAGCAGTACGTC. It codes for CASSLRQGNEQYV. The genes are TRBV18 and TRBJ2-7; TRBD1 agrees at 7 bases. The CDR3 contains 13 residues. Trimming cost V 4 bases and J 5 bases; bases outside gene matches: 5. Germline CDR1 reads KGHSH; CDR2 reads LQKENI.

This clone was observed a handful of times. The rearrangement joins TRBV2 to TRBJ1-3, with a tentative D call TRBD1 (5 bases). Germline V lookup: CDR1 SNHLY, CDR2 FYNNEI. CDR3 length: 15 amino acids. Trimming took off 1 base at V and 3 bases at J, with 10 bases between the two ends. The CDR3 DNA sequence: TGTGCCAGCAGTGAAGAAGGAGGGGTTGGAAACACCATATATTTT. This sequence encodes CASSEEGGVGNTIYF.

This clone occurred a few times. The gene calls are TRBV7-9 and TRBJ1-1, with TRBD1 matching 7 bases. This CDR3 region has 15 residues. The V segment lost 5 bases and the J segment 3 bases; nucleotides outside the gene matches: 9. CDR1 SEHNR and CDR2 FQNEAQ come from the germline V gene (reference sequence). CDR3 sequence: CASSPSRGRDTEAFF. The CDR3, as DNA: TGTGCCAGCAGCCCTAGTAGGGGGCGGGACACTGAAGCTTTCTTT.

This clone was recorded a few times. This rearrangement joins TRBV30 to TRBJ1-1; possible D gene TRBD1, 6 bases. This CDR3 contains 14 residues. Trimming cost V 3 bases and J 1 base, with 12 bases left between them. In germline, CDR1 is GTSNPN, CDR2 SVGIG (reference sequence). The CDR3 protein is CAWRDSHGNTEAFF. The CDR3 DNA reads as TGTGCCTGGAGGGACAGCCACGGGAACACTGAAGCTTTCTTT.

The CDR3 sequence is CASSVVSGVGRNEQFF. Written as DNA, the CDR3 is TGTGCCAGCAGCGTAGTTTCTGGTGTAGGGAGGAATGAGCAGTTCTTC. V gene TRBV9 combines with J gene TRBJ2-1, with TRBD2 as a possible D gene (6 bases). Germline lookup yields CDR1 SGDLS and CDR2 YYNGEE. The ends were cut back, 0 bases at V and 7 bases at J, with 17 bases in the middle. This CDR3 spans 16 amino acids.

V usage is TRBV7-2 and J usage is TRBJ2-7, with TRBD1 matching over 8 bases. Germline loops: CDR1 SGHTA, CDR2 FQGNSA. This CDR3 has 14 residues. The junction had 8 bases not matched to a gene; V was cut back by 4 bases and J by 6 bases. CDR3 nucleotides: TGTGCCAGCAGCTCCAGGACAGGGAGAGGCGAGCAGTACGTC. Protein sequence: CASSSRTGRGEQYV.

In this sample, this clone turned up a few times. This rearrangement joins TRBV5-4 to TRBJ1-1; TRBD1 matches at 7 bases. The CDR3 has 14 amino acids. The ends lost 4 bases at V and 3 bases at J; junction bases unmatched: 6. Germline lookup yields CDR1 SGHNT and CDR2 YYREEE (reference sequence). The CDR3 spells CASSPQGLDTEAFF. The DNA for the CDR3 is TGTGCCAGCAGCCCACAGGGGCTCGACACTGAAGCTTTCTTT. The whole variable domain, remainder taken from reference TRBV5-4 and TRBJ1-1, is ETGVTQSPTHLIKTRGQQVTLRCSSQSGHNTVSWYQQALGQGPQFIFQYYREEENGRGNFPPRFSGLQFPNYSSELNVNALELDDSALYLCASSPQGLDTEAFFGQGTRLTVV.

With regard to this clone: The junction shows a germline mismatch at one end, possibly a read error. The genes are TRBV4-3 and TRBJ2-5; D gene unclear. Germline CDR1 reads LGHNA; CDR2 reads YSLEER. The CDR3 has 16 amino acids. The CDR3 nucleotides are TGCGCCAGCAGCCAAGATGGGCTAATGGATCAAGAGAACCAGTACTTC. This codes for CASSQDGLMDQENQYF.

The chain couples TRBV4-3 to TRBJ1-1; TRBD1 agrees at 10 bases. In germline, CDR1 is LGHNA, CDR2 YSLEER. CDR3 length: 15 amino acids. V was clipped by 4 bases and J by 3 bases; unmatched bases: 5. The DNA for the CDR3 is TGCGCCAGCAGCCCCGACAGGGGGCGAGACACTGAAGCTTTCTTT. It translates to CASSPDRGRDTEAFF.